Described below is a single T cell receptor (beta chain) sequence and its context. This CDR3 has 15 amino acids. CDR1 is MNHEY, CDR2 SVGAGI, per germline. Trimming took 5 bases from V and 7 from J, leaving 20 bases between them. Original processing methods: Amplification of reference gene primers was used by the study to estimate nucleated cell counts. Clones were sequenced by immunoSEQ multiplex PCR, and TCRdb holds only the in-frame ones, with some missing. The DNA gave D and trimming, while V, J and clone size come from that table. In the table there are roughly 250,000 clones, approximately 91% of which are singletons. This specimen comes from a study of blood T cell repertoires in COVID-19. At the level of the study: Samples came from the United States, Italy and Spain, spanning acute and convalescent COVID-19. Sources were T cells, B-cell-depleted T cells, or PBMCs; the material itself was cDNA or gDNA.

In Seattle, patients joined the study during active infection and were tracked longitudinally. The V and J genes are TRBV6-5 and TRBJ1-2, with D tentatively TRBD1 (5 bases). The specimen sequenced was peripheral blood. The clonotype originates from a man aged 30 to 39 with COVID-19, enrolled during active disease. CDR3 protein: CASSTLGGGGGGYTF. The CDR3 DNA follows: TGTGCCAGCAGTACCTTGGGGGGGGGAGGAGGTGGCTACACCTTC.